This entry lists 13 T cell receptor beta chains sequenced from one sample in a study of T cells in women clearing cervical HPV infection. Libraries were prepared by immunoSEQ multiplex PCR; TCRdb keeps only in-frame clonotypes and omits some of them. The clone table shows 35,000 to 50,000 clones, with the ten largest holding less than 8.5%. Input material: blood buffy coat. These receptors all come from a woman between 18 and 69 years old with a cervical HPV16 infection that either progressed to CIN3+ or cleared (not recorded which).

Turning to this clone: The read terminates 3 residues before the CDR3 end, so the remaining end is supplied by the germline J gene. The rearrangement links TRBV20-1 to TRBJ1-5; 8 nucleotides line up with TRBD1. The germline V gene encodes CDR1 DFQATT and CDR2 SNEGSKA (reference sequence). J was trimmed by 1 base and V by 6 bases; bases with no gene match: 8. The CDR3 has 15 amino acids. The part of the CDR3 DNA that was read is TGCAGTGCCAGCCGGACAGGGTTCAGCAATCAGCCC. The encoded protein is CSASRTGFSNQP. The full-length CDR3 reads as CSASRTGFSNQPQHF.

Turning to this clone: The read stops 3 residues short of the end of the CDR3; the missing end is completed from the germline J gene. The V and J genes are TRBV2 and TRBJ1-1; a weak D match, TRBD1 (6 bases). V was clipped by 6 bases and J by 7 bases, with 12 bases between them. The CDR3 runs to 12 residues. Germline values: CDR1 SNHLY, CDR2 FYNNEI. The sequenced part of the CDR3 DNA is TGTGCCAGCAGGGACAGACCTATTGAA. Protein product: CASRDRPIE. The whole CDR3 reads CASRDRPIEAFF.

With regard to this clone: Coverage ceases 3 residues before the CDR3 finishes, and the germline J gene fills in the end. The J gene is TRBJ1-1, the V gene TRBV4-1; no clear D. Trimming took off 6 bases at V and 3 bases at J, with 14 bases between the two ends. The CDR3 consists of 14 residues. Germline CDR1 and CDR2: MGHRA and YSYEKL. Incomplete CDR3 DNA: TGCGCCAGCAGGGGCCCACTCAAGGACACTGAA. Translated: CASRGPLKDTE. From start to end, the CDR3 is CASRGPLKDTEAFF.

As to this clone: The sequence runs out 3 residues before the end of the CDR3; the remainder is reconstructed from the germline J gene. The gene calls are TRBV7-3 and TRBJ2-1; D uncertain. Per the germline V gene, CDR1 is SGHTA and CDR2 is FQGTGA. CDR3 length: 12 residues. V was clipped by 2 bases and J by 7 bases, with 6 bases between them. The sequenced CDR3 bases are TGTGCCAGCAGCTTAGGTAGAAATGAG. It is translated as CASSLGRNE. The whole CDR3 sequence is CASSLGRNEQFF. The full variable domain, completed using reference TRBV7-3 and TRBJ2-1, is GAGVSQTPSNKVTEKGKYVELRCDPISGHTALYWYRQSLGQGPEFLIYFQGTGAADDSGLPNDRFFAVRPEGSVSTLKIQRTERGDSAVYLCASSLGRNEQFFGPGTRLTVL.

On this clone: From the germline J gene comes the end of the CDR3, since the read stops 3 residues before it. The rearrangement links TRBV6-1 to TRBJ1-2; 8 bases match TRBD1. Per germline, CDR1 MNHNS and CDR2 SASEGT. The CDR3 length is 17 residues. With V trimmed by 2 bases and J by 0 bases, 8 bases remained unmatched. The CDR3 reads CASSESFMTGANYGYTF. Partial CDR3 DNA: TGTGCCAGCAGTGAATCTTTTATGACAGGGGCTAACTATGGC.

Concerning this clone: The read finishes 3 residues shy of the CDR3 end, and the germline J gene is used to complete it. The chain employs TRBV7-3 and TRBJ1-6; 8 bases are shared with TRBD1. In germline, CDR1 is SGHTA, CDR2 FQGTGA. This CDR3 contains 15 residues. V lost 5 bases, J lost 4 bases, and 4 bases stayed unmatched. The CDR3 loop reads CASSARTGYNSPLHF. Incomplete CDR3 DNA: TGTGCCAGCAGCGCACGGACAGGGTATAATTCACCC.

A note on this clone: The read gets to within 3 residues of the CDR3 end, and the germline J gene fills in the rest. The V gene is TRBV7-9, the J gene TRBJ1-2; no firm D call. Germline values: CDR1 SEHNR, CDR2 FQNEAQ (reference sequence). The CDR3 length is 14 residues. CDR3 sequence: CASSSSRTFRGYTF. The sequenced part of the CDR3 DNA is TGTGCCAGCAGCTCTTCCCGGACTTTCCGAGGC.

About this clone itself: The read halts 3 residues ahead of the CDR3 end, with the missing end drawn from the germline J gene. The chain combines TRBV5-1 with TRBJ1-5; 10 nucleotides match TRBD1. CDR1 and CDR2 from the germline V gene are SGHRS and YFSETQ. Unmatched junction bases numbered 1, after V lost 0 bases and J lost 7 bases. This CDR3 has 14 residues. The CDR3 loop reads CASSLGDRGQPQHF. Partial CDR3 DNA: TGCGCCAGCAGCTTGGGGGACAGGGGACAGCCC.

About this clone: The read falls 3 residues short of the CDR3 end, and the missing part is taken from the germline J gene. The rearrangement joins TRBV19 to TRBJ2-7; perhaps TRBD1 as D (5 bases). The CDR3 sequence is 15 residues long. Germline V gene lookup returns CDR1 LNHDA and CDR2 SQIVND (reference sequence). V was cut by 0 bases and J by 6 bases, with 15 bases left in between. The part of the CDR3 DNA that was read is TGTGCCAGTAGTATAGATCCTATGGCAGGGCGCGAG. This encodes CASSIDPMAGRE. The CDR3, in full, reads CASSIDPMAGREQYF.

CDR3 sequence: CASSVSSGGPYNEQFF. CDR3 DNA, as far as it was read: TGTGCCAGCAGTGTTTCCTCAGGGGGGCCCTACAATGAG. The rearrangement uses TRBV27 and TRBJ2-1; D possibly corresponds to TRBD1 (7 bases). The read stops 3 residues short of the end of the CDR3; the missing end is completed from the germline J gene. CDR1 MNHEY and CDR2 SMNVEV come from the germline V gene (reference sequence). Trimming stripped 5 bases from V and 2 bases from J, with 16 bases between. The CDR3 is 16 amino acids.

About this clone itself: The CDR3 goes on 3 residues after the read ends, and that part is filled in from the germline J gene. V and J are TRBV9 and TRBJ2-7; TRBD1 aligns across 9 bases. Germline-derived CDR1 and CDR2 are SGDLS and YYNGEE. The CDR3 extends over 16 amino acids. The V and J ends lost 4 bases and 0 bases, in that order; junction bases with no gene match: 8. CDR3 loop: CASSTGQGGLSYEQYF. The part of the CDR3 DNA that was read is TGTGCCAGCAGCACGGGACAGGGTGGGCTCTCCTACGAG.

The sequenced part of the CDR3 DNA is TGTGCCAGCAGCTTAGGAGGTCAGCCC. This codes for CASSLGGQP. The whole CDR3 protein reads CASSLGGQPQHF. V and J are TRBV7-9 and TRBJ1-5; no clear D. The read falls 3 residues short of the CDR3 end, and the missing part is taken from the germline J gene. The germline V gene has CDR1 SEHNR and CDR2 FQNEAQ (reference sequence). The CDR3 is 12 residues long. Trimming stripped 1 base from V and 6 bases from J, with 4 bases between.

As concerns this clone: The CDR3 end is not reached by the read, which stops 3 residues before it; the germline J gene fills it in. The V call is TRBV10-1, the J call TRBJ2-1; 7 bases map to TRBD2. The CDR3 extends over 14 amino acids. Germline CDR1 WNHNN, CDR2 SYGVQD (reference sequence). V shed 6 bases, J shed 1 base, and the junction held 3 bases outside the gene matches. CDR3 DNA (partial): TGCGCCAGCAGCACGGGGGGTTCCTACAATGAG. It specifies CASSTGGSYNE. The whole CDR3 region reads CASSTGGSYNEQFF.